The next 23 T cell receptor beta chains were all read from a single sample in a study of identical twins (TCRdb year 2016). Preparation of the library involved 5' RACE. The sequencing machine was an Illumina HiSeq 2000. The public reads were quality trimmed at Q25 with fastp and then assembled into clones with MiXCR by TCRdb, keeping productive beta chains. Identical CDR3 proteins give one entry, which carries the most common genes and DNA. In this sample the table shows some 240,000 distinct CDR3 sequences, approximately 10% of which occur a single time. The ten largest clones add up to approximately 9.1% of the sample. The material sequenced was memory T cells sorted from blood. In light of the paper, this sample's cell subset or site label describes: CD45RO+ enriched T cells. These receptors came from a man aged 45-65 years in good health.

The genes are TRBV14 and TRBJ2-1; TRBD2 agrees at 8 bases. The V segment lost 1 base and the J segment 8 bases; nucleotides outside the gene matches: 1. The CDR3 is made up of 13 amino acids. Germline V lookup: CDR1 SGHDN, CDR2 FVKESK. The chain's CDR3 is CASSQVTSDEQFF. CDR3 coding DNA: TGTGCCAGCAGCCAAGTGACTAGCGATGAGCAGTTCTTC.

This clonotype occurred a few times. CDR3 DNA sequence: TGTGCCAGCAGCTTAGATGGTCGTGACACTGAAGCTTTCTTT. This gives the protein CASSLDGRDTEAFF. The chain couples TRBV11-2 to TRBJ1-1; D uncertain. Germline V gene sequence: CDR1 SGHAT, CDR2 FQNNGV. The CDR3 is made up of 14 amino acids. Trimming cost V 0 bases and J 3 bases, with 8 bases left between them.

This clonotype was counted ten times or more. The chain employs TRBV7-8 and TRBJ1-5, with 7 bases matching TRBD1. Germline CDR1 and CDR2: SGHVS and FQNEAQ. V shed 4 bases and J 8 bases; nucleotides not matched to a gene: 8. The CDR3 spans 14 residues. This chain's CDR3 is CASSSPQGDEPQHF. The CDR3 DNA sequence: TGTGCCAGCAGCTCCCCCCAGGGGGATGAGCCCCAGCATTTT.

This chain links TRBV5-1 with TRBJ2-2; a weak D match, TRBD1 (6 bases). Germline V CDR1 and CDR2: SGHRS, YFSETQ. CDR3 size: 15 residues. Trimming left V 3 bases short and J 3 bases short, with 12 bases between. The CDR3 reads CASSSGPGDTGELFF. The CDR3 bases are TGCGCCAGCAGCTCTGGGCCAGGGGACACCGGGGAGCTGTTTTTT.

This clonotype has only one observation. This chain joins TRBV5-6 and TRBJ2-5, with 8 positions matching TRBD2. Germline V gene lookup returns CDR1 SGHDT and CDR2 YYEEEE. The V segment lost 0 bases and the J segment 6 bases; nucleotides outside the gene matches: 7. CDR3 length: 15 residues. The CDR3 nucleotides read TGTGCCAGCAGCTTGGGGATGAGCGGGAGTCAGACCCAGTACTTC. It translates to CASSLGMSGSQTQYF.

The chain employs TRBV10-3 and TRBJ2-7; 7 bases align to TRBD2. The CDR3 is made up of 14 amino acids. CDR1 ENHRY and CDR2 SYGVKD come from the germline V gene. J gave up 4 bases and V 2 bases, and 5 bases lay outside the gene matches. The chain's CDR3 is CAISEGLGTYEQYF. The CDR3 coding sequence is TGTGCCATCAGTGAGGGACTAGGGACTTACGAGCAGTACTTC.

This clonotype was seen only a few times. The CDR3 region has the DNA TGCAGCGTCCTCAAGGGAAACACCATATATTTT. Translation: CSVLKGNTIYF. The J gene is TRBJ1-3, the V gene TRBV29-1; D not resolved. V dropped 6 bases and J dropped 4 bases, with 7 bases sitting between them. The CDR3 is 11 amino acids. CDR1 and CDR2 (germline): SQVTM, ANQGSEA.

There are many counts of this clonotype. V usage is TRBV11-2 and J usage is TRBJ2-5; D possibly uses TRBD1 or TRBD2 (7 bases each). This CDR3 comprises 15 residues. Trimming stripped 0 bases from V and 4 bases from J, with 12 bases between. Germline V gene sequence: CDR1 SGHAT, CDR2 FQNNGV. CDR3 DNA sequence: TGTGCCAGCAGCTTAGATCAGGGGGGGCGAGAGACCCAGTACTTC. This encodes CASSLDQGGRETQYF.

This clonotype occurred many times. The genes are TRBV20-1 and TRBJ2-5; 13 bases are a match to TRBD2. Germline assignment: CDR1 DFQATT and CDR2 SNEGSKA (reference sequence). V shed 5 bases, J shed 5 bases, and the junction held 17 bases outside the gene matches. CDR3 length: 18 residues. The CDR3 sequence: CSAVVGWTSGRKRETQYF. Written as DNA, the CDR3 is TGCAGTGCTGTCGTGGGGTGGACTAGCGGGAGAAAGAGGGAGACCCAGTACTTC.

This clonotype was recorded at least ten times. The J gene is TRBJ2-1, the V gene TRBV12-3 or TRBV12-4; D not certain. The CDR3 spans 15 residues. Trimming left V 3 bases short and J 6 bases short, with 15 bases between. The CDR3 here is CASSFMSLRGNEQFF. Written as DNA, the CDR3 is TGTGCCAGCAGTTTCATGTCTCTAAGAGGCAATGAGCAGTTCTTC.

This clonotype was detected only a few times. The rearrangement links TRBV7-2 to TRBJ2-7; no definite D call. This CDR3 has 13 residues. Per germline, CDR1 SGHTA and CDR2 FQGNSA. The V end was cut by 5 bases, the J end by 7 bases, with 15 bases between. Written as DNA, the CDR3 is TGTGCCAGCAGCACAATTTCGGAGAAGGAGCAGTACTTC. As protein: CASSTISEKEQYF.

Details on this clonotype: Given the absence of the conserved phenylalanine or tryptophan at the CDR3 end, a read error is likely. V and J are TRBV12-3 or TRBV12-4 and TRBJ2-7; D ambiguous. V lost 6 bases to trimming and J lost 2 bases, with 8 bases between them. CDR3 size: 12 residues. The CDR3 DNA follows: TGTGCCAGCAGCCACACGGCCTACGAGCAGTACCTC. Its protein is CASSHTAYEQYL.

This clonotype has a count of ten or more. The chain joins TRBV28 to TRBJ1-1; TRBD1 agrees at 10 bases. This CDR3 region has 19 residues. V lost 9 bases to trimming and J lost 1 base; unmatched junction nucleotides: 20. CDR1 and CDR2 from the germline V gene are MDHEN and SYDVKM. CDR3 nucleotide sequence: TGTGCCAGTAAATTCTCCCCGTTCTGGGACAGGGGCACGAACACTGAAGCTTTCTTT. Its translation: CASKFSPFWDRGTNTEAFF.

This clonotype turned up a few times. This chain uses TRBV4-1 with TRBJ2-1; 7 bases fit TRBD2. Germline V gene data show CDR1 as MGHRA and CDR2 as YSYEKL. J lost 3 bases, V lost 0 bases, and 5 bases had no gene match. CDR3 length: 16 residues. CDR3 protein: CASSQDGTTRYNEQFF. In DNA, the CDR3 is TGCGCCAGCAGCCAAGATGGGACTACCCGCTACAATGAGCAGTTCTTC.

The chain employs TRBV6-2 or TRBV6-3 and TRBJ2-7, with D perhaps being TRBD1 or TRBD2 (5 bases each). Germline CDR1 is MNHEY and CDR2 is SVGEGT. Trimming removed 0 bases at V and 6 bases at J, with 15 bases between. The CDR3 extends over 15 amino acids. DNA of the CDR3: TGTGCCAGCAGTTACTCACCTGAGAGGGGCTTCGAGCAGTACTTC. Translating gives CASSYSPERGFEQYF.

The CDR3 region is CSARDLQTSSGETQYF. DNA for the CDR3: TGCAGTGCTAGAGATCTCCAGACTAGCTCCGGCGAGACCCAGTACTTC. The chain couples TRBV20-1 to TRBJ2-5, with 7 bases matching TRBD2. V lost 0 bases to trimming and J lost 5 bases; unmatched junction nucleotides: 12. CDR3 length equals 16 residues. The germline CDR1 and CDR2 sequences are DFQATT and SNEGSKA (reference sequence).

This clonotype came up many times. The chain is built from TRBV12-3 or TRBV12-4 and TRBJ2-3, with 7 bases that match TRBD1. With V trimmed by 5 bases and J by 5 bases, 13 bases remained unmatched. This CDR3 is built from 16 residues. CDR3: CASSTYTTGSGDTQYF. The CDR3 DNA follows: TGTGCCAGCAGTACCTATACGACAGGGTCCGGAGATACGCAGTATTTT.

This clonotype has at least ten counts. This rearrangement joins TRBV4-1 to TRBJ2-6; D is undetermined. V lost 4 bases and J 1 base, leaving 8 bases between the germline ends. The CDR3 contains 15 residues. Germline V gene sequence: CDR1 MGHRA, CDR2 YSYEKL. This CDR3 is CASSPTASGANVLTF. CDR3 sequence (DNA): TGCGCCAGCAGCCCTACAGCGTCTGGGGCCAACGTCCTGACTTTC.

The J gene is TRBJ1-6, the V gene TRBV5-6, with D maybe TRBD1 (5 bases). V lost 3 bases and J 14 bases, leaving 27 bases between the germline ends. CDR3 size: 17 residues. The germline CDR1 and CDR2 sequences are SGHDT and YYEEEE. The CDR3 DNA is TGTGCCAGCAGCTCCCCGGGGGTAGGGTTCCTCGGTGAAGCCCTCCACTTT. Translated: CASSSPGVGFLGEALHF.

V gene TRBV20-1 combines with J gene TRBJ2-4; maybe TRBD2 (5 bases). The CDR3 spans 12 residues. V gave up 5 bases and J gave up 7 bases, with 12 bases separating them. Germline values: CDR1 DFQATT, CDR2 SNEGSKA (reference sequence). The CDR3 here is CSARKLENIQYF. DNA for the CDR3: TGCAGTGCTCGGAAACTAGAGAACATTCAGTACTTC.

The chain recombines TRBV29-1 with TRBJ2-1; 7 positions agree with TRBD1. CDR1 is SQVTM, CDR2 ANQGSEA, per germline. Trimming at V came to 3 bases and at J to 5 bases, leaving 13 bases not matched to a gene. The CDR3 totals 16 residues. In nucleotides, the CDR3 is TGCAGCGTTGACGACAGGGATTTACGCTTCGACAATGAGCAGTTCTTC. This codes for CSVDDRDLRFDNEQFF.

This clonotype appeared a few times. The CDR3 protein is CASSQGTPGYTF. The CDR3 bases are TGTGCCAGCAGCCAAGGCACTCCTGGCTACACCTTC. The chain couples TRBV3-1 to TRBJ1-2; no clear D gene. Germline CDR1 reads LGHDT; CDR2 reads YNNKEL (reference sequence). The CDR3 spans 12 residues. Trimming shortened V by 1 base and J by 7 bases, and 7 bases separated the two germline ends.

This clonotype was detected only a few times. The chain recombines TRBV11-2 with TRBJ2-3; no firm D call. The CDR3 contains 14 residues. Germline lookup yields CDR1 SGHAT and CDR2 FQNNGV. V was trimmed by 1 base and J by 1 base, leaving 6 bases between them. The CDR3 sequence is CASSLGVRTDTQYF. In DNA form, the CDR3 reads TGTGCCAGCAGCTTAGGGGTCCGCACAGATACGCAGTATTTT. The full variable domain, in which reference TRBV11-2 and TRBJ2-3 provide the parts outside the CDR3, is EAGVAQSPRYKIIEKRQSVAFWCNPISGHATLYWYQQILGQGPKLLIQFQNNGVVDDSQLPKDRFSAERLKGVDSTLKIQPAKLEDSAVYLCASSLGVRTDTQYFGPGTRLTVL.